These 31 T cell receptor beta chains were all obtained from the same sample, sequenced in a study of shared clonotypes between healthy human individuals (TCRdb year 2020). Libraries were built with the immunoSEQ multiplex PCR assay. The source is immuneACCESS, and TCRdb retained only in-frame sequences with V and J called. Part of the clones is not carried over; for the studies checked, unresolved V genes explain less than half of this, and the remainder is unexplained. The sample includes 2 million to 2.5 million clones, with around 95% observed a single time. The ten largest clones represent roughly 0.13% of the sample. The specimen was naive CD4+ T cells sorted from blood. Interpreted using the paper, the cell subset or site label stands for: CD45RA+ positively selected. The receptor source for this set is a man in his late teens or twenties in good health.

This clone was detected once. Additional DNA sequences in this sample encode the identical CDR3. The chain has TRBV5-1 and TRBJ1-3; D is perhaps TRBD1 (5 bases). The V end lost 0 bases, the J end lost 0 bases, and 7 bases lay between the germline ends. This CDR3 comprises 15 residues. CDR1 is SGHRS, CDR2 YFSETQ, per germline. CDR3 residues: CASSLGGISGNTIYF. In DNA form, the CDR3 reads TGCGCCAGCAGCTTGGGGGGGATCTCTGGAAACACCATATATTTT. Together with reference TRBV5-1 and TRBJ1-3, the CDR3 gives the full variable domain: KAGVTQTPRYLIKTRGQQVTLSCSPISGHRSVSWYQQTPGQGLQFLFEYFSETQRNKGNFPGRFSGRQFSNSRSEMNVSTLELGDSALYLCASSLGGISGNTIYFGEGSWLTVV.

This clone showed up just once. The CDR3 loop is CASSRGLAGGGADTQYF. The CDR3, as DNA: TGCGCCAGCAGCCGCGGACTAGCGGGAGGAGGGGCAGATACGCAGTATTTT. This chain connects TRBV4-1 to TRBJ2-3; 14 nucleotides align to TRBD2. This CDR3 spans 17 amino acids. Losses at the gene ends were 4 bases for V and 4 bases for J; bases not matched to a gene: 7. The germline CDR1 and CDR2 sequences are MGHRA and YSYEKL.

A single count supports this clone. Likely a read error: the CDR3 ends without its conserved phenylalanine or tryptophan. No DNA is shown, since the ends of the CDR3 on it are uncertain; the CDR3 is the one TCRdb lists. The chain uses TRBV7-6 and TRBJ1-3. Germline V gene data show CDR1 as SGHVS and CDR2 as FNYEAQ. The CDR3 has 11 residues if both end residues are counted. The CDR3 sequence: CASSLGQTPLP.

The V call is TRBV5-4, the J call TRBJ2-1, with 10 nucleotides matching TRBD2. Germline loops: CDR1 SGHNT, CDR2 YYREEE (reference sequence). Trimming cost V 2 bases and J 6 bases; bases outside gene matches: 8. The CDR3 runs 16 residues. The CDR3 spells CASSFVASGGRNEQFF. The CDR3 bases are TGTGCCAGCAGCTTCGTCGCTAGCGGGGGACGCAATGAGCAGTTCTTC.

This chain uses TRBV5-1 with TRBJ2-3; TRBD2 matches 13 bases. V lost 4 bases and J lost 2; bases outside the gene matches: 10. Germline V CDR1 and CDR2: SGHRS, YFSETQ. CDR3 length: 18 amino acids. The CDR3 sequence: CASSPLGLAGAYTDTQYF. DNA of the CDR3: TGCGCCAGCAGCCCATTAGGACTAGCGGGGGCCTACACAGATACGCAGTATTTT.

The chain couples TRBV7-3 to TRBJ2-7; D uncertain. Germline CDR1 reads SGHTA; CDR2 reads FQGTGA. The CDR3 spans 13 residues. The germline V and J ends were trimmed by 3 bases and 3 bases, with 9 bases remaining between them. The CDR3 DNA sequence: TGTGCCAGCAGCTTGGAGCTAGGCTACGAGCAGTACTTC. Amino acids: CASSLELGYEQYF.

V usage is TRBV19 and J usage is TRBJ1-5, with no clear D. The V and J ends lost 7 bases and 8 bases respectively, with 12 bases between them. The CDR3 contains 12 residues. From germline, CDR1 is LNHDA and CDR2 SQIVND (reference sequence). Here the CDR3 DNA reads TGTGCCAGTACAAGTACAGCGGAGCCCCAGCATTTT. Amino acid sequence: CASTSTAEPQHF. The full variable domain, in which reference TRBV19 and TRBJ1-5 provide the parts outside the CDR3, is DGGITQSPKYLFRKEGQNVTLSCEQNLNHDAMYWYRQDPGQGLRLIYYSQIVNDFQKGDIAEGYSVSREKKESFPLTVTSAQKNPTAFYLCASTSTAEPQHFGDGTRLSIL.

V is TRBV28 and J is TRBJ2-3, with TRBD1 identical over 7 bases. The CDR3 is 14 residues long. Trimming cost V 6 bases and J 0 bases; bases outside gene matches: 3. The germline CDR1 and CDR2 sequences are MDHEN and SYDVKM. The DNA for the CDR3 is TGTGCCAGCAGACCGACAGGGAGCACAGATACGCAGTATTTT. Protein product: CASRPTGSTDTQYF.

The J gene is TRBJ1-3, the V gene TRBV25-1, with D possibly TRBD1 on 5 matching bases. The V end was cut by 4 bases, the J end by 12 bases, with 10 bases between. The germline V gene encodes CDR1 MGHDK and CDR2 SYGVNS. The CDR3 consists of 11 residues. CDR3 in DNA: TGTGCCAGCAGTGGGGGCCCCAGCATATATTTT. Its translation: CASSGGPSIYF.

The rearrangement uses TRBV5-4 and TRBJ2-4; 9 bases agree with TRBD2. CDR3 length equals 17 residues. The germline V gene encodes CDR1 SGHNT and CDR2 YYREEE (reference sequence). Trimming at V came to 4 bases and at J to 0 bases, leaving 8 bases not matched to a gene. Here the CDR3 reads CASSPTSGGLAKNIQYF. The CDR3 nucleotides read TGTGCCAGCAGCCCGACTAGCGGAGGATTAGCCAAAAACATTCAGTACTTC. Looking up the rest from reference TRBV5-4 and TRBJ2-4 gives the full variable domain: ETGVTQSPTHLIKTRGQQVTLRCSSQSGHNTVSWYQQALGQGPQFIFQYYREEENGRGNFPPRFSGLQFPNYSSELNVNALELDDSALYLCASSPTSGGLAKNIQYFGAGTRLSVL.

The chain recombines TRBV29-1 with TRBJ2-7; TRBD1 agrees at 10 bases. The ends lost 5 bases at V and 3 bases at J; junction bases unmatched: 4. In germline, CDR1 is SQVTM, CDR2 ANQGSEA. This CDR3 is 13 amino acids long. Here the CDR3 DNA reads TGCAGCGTTCCGGGACAGGGGTGCTACGAGCAGTACTTC. This sequence encodes CSVPGQGCYEQYF.

The rearrangement uses TRBV7-2 and TRBJ2-2; 9 bases are a match to TRBD1. Germline-derived CDR1 and CDR2 are SGHTA and FQGNSA. With V trimmed by 3 bases and J by 4 bases, 6 bases remained unmatched. This CDR3 is built from 16 residues. The CDR3 loop is CASSFYRGLGTGELFF. CDR3 DNA sequence: TGTGCCAGCAGCTTCTACAGGGGGCTCGGCACCGGGGAGCTGTTTTTT. The variable domain in full, with the rest retrieved from reference TRBV7-2 and TRBJ2-2, is GAGVSQSPSNKVTEKGKDVELRCDPISGHTALYWYRQSLGQGLEFLIYFQGNSAPDKSGLPSDRFSAERTGGSVSTLTIQRTQQEDSAVYLCASSFYRGLGTGELFFGEGSRLTVL.

The chain joins TRBV19 to TRBJ1-4, with 11 bases lining up with TRBD1. CDR1 and CDR2 (germline): LNHDA, SQIVND (reference sequence). The CDR3 consists of 13 residues. The ends lost 7 bases at V and 10 bases at J; junction bases unmatched: 5. CDR3 loop: CASKDRGQGKLFF. CDR3 in DNA: TGTGCCAGTAAGGACAGGGGGCAAGGAAAACTGTTTTTT.

V usage is TRBV6-5 and J usage is TRBJ1-2, with no clear D. The V and J ends lost 4 bases and 2 bases respectively, with 8 bases between them. This CDR3 is built from 13 residues. Looked up from germline, CDR1 is MNHEY and CDR2 is SVGAGI. The CDR3 loop reads CASSLTQNYGYTF. CDR3 sequence (DNA): TGTGCCAGCAGTTTGACACAGAACTATGGCTACACCTTC.

CDR3 nucleotides: TGTGCCAGCAGCACCGGGATACTGGGTGAAAAACTGTTTTTT. Translation: CASSTGILGEKLFF. The rearrangement joins TRBV28 to TRBJ1-4; D unresolved. CDR3 size: 14 residues. V lost 6 bases to trimming and J lost 7 bases, with 15 bases between them. Per germline, CDR1 MDHEN and CDR2 SYDVKM.

The chain has TRBV5-1 and TRBJ1-2; D may be TRBD1 (6 bases). This CDR3 spans 18 amino acids. Deletions cut 4 bases from V and 4 bases from J, with 26 bases between. Germline values: CDR1 SGHRS, CDR2 YFSETQ. The CDR3 here is CASSDGGTYTSGTYGYTF. In nucleotides, the CDR3 is TGCGCCAGCAGCGATGGGGGGACATATACTTCCGGAACCTATGGCTACACCTTC.

V is TRBV28 and J is TRBJ1-3; TRBD1 aligns across 7 bases. The germline V gene encodes CDR1 MDHEN and CDR2 SYDVKM. CDR3 length: 16 residues. The junction had 8 bases not matched to a gene; V was cut back by 6 bases and J by 0 bases. CDR3 protein: CASSLDRSISGNTIYF. The CDR3 DNA is TGTGCCAGCAGCTTGGACAGGAGCATCTCTGGAAACACCATATATTTT.

V and J are TRBV11-2 and TRBJ1-3; D unclear. CDR1 is SGHAT, CDR2 FQNNGV, per germline. V was clipped by 2 bases and J by 1 base, with 6 bases between them. The CDR3 is made up of 14 amino acids. The CDR3 protein is CASSLYPSGNTIYF. The CDR3 DNA reads TGTGCCAGCAGCTTATACCCTTCTGGAAACACCATATATTTT.

A remark on this clone: Compared with germline, one end of the junction differs, possibly owing to a read error. The V and J genes are TRBV20-1 and TRBJ2-1, with D possibly being TRBD1 (5 bases). The CDR3 extends over 10 amino acids. Germline CDR1 reads DFQATT; CDR2 reads SNEGSKA (reference sequence). The CDR3 sequence is CLPAGADQFF. The DNA of the CDR3 is TGTCTCCCCGCTGGGGCAGACCAGTTCTTC.

The V call is TRBV6-1, the J call TRBJ2-2, with D possibly being TRBD1 (5 bases). The CDR3 is 15 amino acids. CDR1 and CDR2 (germline): MNHNS, SASEGT. V lost 1 base to trimming and J lost 2 bases, with 8 bases between them. The DNA of the CDR3 is TGTGCCAGCAGTGAAGGGGGCTTCAACACCGGGGAGCTGTTTTTT. Its protein product is CASSEGGFNTGELFF.

With regard to this clone: The sample holds other DNA sequences that translate to the same CDR3. The V gene is TRBV4-1, the J gene TRBJ1-2; D ambiguous. The CDR3 spans 13 residues. In germline, CDR1 is MGHRA, CDR2 YSYEKL. V lost 2 bases and J 9 bases, leaving 13 bases between the germline ends. The CDR3 DNA sequence: TGCGCCAGCAGCCAATCCCTGGTCTCGAGCTACACCTTC. Its protein is CASSQSLVSSYTF.

The chain is built from TRBV4-3 and TRBJ1-5; 7 nucleotides match TRBD1. Unmatched junction bases numbered 5, after V lost 1 base and J lost 5 bases. The CDR3 has 15 amino acids. Germline V gene sequence: CDR1 LGHNA, CDR2 YSLEER. In DNA form, the CDR3 reads TGCGCCAGCAGCCAAGGGGGGACAGCGGATCAGCCCCAGCATTTT. It translates to CASSQGGTADQPQHF.

In DNA form, the CDR3 reads TGTGCCAGCAGCTTAGAATCAGGGAAGGGGTACTACGAGCAGTACTTC. Translated, it gives CASSLESGKGYYEQYF. The J gene is TRBJ2-7, the V gene TRBV7-2, with a tentative D call TRBD1 (5 bases). Trimming took 1 base from V and 3 from J, leaving 16 bases between them. The germline CDR1 and CDR2 sequences are SGHTA and FQGNSA. The CDR3 has 16 residues.

This clone has just one count. This sequence joins TRBV4-2 and TRBJ2-3; the match to TRBD2 covers 12 bases. J gave up 1 base and V 4 bases, and 12 bases lay outside the gene matches. CDR1 and CDR2 (germline): LGHNA, YNFKEQ. The CDR3 has 19 residues. CDR3 region: CASSRSTSGGPWGTDTQYF. CDR3 DNA: TGTGCCAGCAGCCGATCCACTAGCGGGGGGCCGTGGGGCACAGATACGCAGTATTTT.

CDR3 in DNA: TGTGCCAGCAGCTTAAAAGGGGTCTGGCAGCCCCAGCATTTT. Translated, it gives CASSLKGVWQPQHF. The chain links TRBV5-6 to TRBJ1-5; a possible D gene is TRBD1 (5 bases). V gave up 2 bases and J gave up 7 bases, with 13 bases separating them. Germline assignment: CDR1 SGHDT and CDR2 YYEEEE. The CDR3 is made up of 14 amino acids.

The V and J genes are TRBV30 and TRBJ2-2, with unresolved D. V lost 4 bases and J lost 6, with 12 bases in between. Germline-derived CDR1 and CDR2 are GTSNPN and SVGIG (reference sequence). There are 13 residues in the CDR3. In nucleotides, the CDR3 is TGTGCCTGGATGGTCCCTCCGGCCGGGGAGCTGTTTTTT. As protein: CAWMVPPAGELFF.

This chain connects TRBV5-4 to TRBJ1-2; no definite D call. The CDR3 sequence is 13 residues long. The germline V and J ends were trimmed by 4 bases and 7 bases, with 14 bases remaining between them. From germline, CDR1 is SGHNT and CDR2 YYREEE (reference sequence). DNA of the CDR3: TGTGCCAGCAGCGACGTAGGCGCGAGTGGCTACACCTTC. It specifies CASSDVGASGYTF.

V is TRBV6-1 and J is TRBJ2-3; a possible D gene is TRBD2 (6 bases). The V gene lost 7 bases and the J gene lost 0 bases, with 11 bases spanning the gap. The CDR3 runs to 14 residues. Germline-derived CDR1 and CDR2 are MNHNS and SASEGT. The CDR3: CASTNSGSTDTQYF. In nucleotides, the CDR3 is TGTGCCAGCACCAATAGCGGTAGCACAGATACGCAGTATTTT.

This chain joins TRBV28 and TRBJ2-6; D might be TRBD1 (5 bases). V was shortened by 9 bases and J by 0 bases, with 9 bases between the two germline ends. The CDR3 spans 14 residues. Germline loops: CDR1 MDHEN, CDR2 SYDVKM. The CDR3 DNA follows: TGTGCCAGTATGGGGCACTCTGGGGCCAACGTCCTGACTTTC. Its translation: CASMGHSGANVLTF.

This rearrangement joins TRBV30 to TRBJ2-2, with 8 bases aligning to TRBD1. Germline-derived CDR1 and CDR2 are GTSNPN and SVGIG (reference sequence). The ends lost 1 base at V and 6 bases at J; junction bases unmatched: 1. The CDR3 has 13 amino acids. CDR3 DNA: TGTGCCTGGAGTGGGGGACAGGCCGGGGAGCTGTTTTTT. As protein: CAWSGGQAGELFF.

The gene calls are TRBV9 and TRBJ1-2; 8 bases match TRBD1. From germline, CDR1 is SGDLS and CDR2 YYNGEE. V shed 3 bases and J 8 bases; nucleotides not matched to a gene: 9. There are 14 residues in the CDR3. DNA of the CDR3: TGTGCCAGCAGCGCGGAAGGGACAGGAGGAGGCTACACCTTC. Amino acids: CASSAEGTGGGYTF.